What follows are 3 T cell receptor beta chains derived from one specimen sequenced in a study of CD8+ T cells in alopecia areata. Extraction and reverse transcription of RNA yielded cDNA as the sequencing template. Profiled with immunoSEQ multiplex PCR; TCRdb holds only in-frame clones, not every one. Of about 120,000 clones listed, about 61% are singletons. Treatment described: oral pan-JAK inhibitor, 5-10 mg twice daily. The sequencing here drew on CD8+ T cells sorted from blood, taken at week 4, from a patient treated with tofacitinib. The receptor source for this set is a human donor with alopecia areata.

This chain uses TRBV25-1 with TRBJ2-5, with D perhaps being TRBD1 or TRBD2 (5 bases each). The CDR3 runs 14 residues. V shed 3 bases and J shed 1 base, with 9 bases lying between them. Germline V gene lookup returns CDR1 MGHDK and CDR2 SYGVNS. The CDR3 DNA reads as TGTGCCAGCAGTGAGGTGGGGGTCCAAGAGACCCAGTACTTC. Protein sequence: CASSEVGVQETQYF.

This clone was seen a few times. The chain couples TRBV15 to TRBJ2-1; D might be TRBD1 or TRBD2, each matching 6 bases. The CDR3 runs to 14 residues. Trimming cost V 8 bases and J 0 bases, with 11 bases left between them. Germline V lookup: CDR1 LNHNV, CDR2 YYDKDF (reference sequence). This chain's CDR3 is CATGGGISYNEQFF. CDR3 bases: TGTGCCACCGGAGGGGGAATCTCCTACAATGAGCAGTTCTTC.

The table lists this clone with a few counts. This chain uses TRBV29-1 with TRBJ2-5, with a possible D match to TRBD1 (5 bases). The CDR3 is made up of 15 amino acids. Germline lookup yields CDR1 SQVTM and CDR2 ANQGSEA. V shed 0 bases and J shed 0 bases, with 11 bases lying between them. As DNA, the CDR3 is TGCAGCGTTGAAGAGGGGCAGAAGTACCAAGAGACCCAGTACTTC. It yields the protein CSVEEGQKYQETQYF.